One sample yielded the 10 T cell receptor beta chains listed below, sequenced in a study of T cell clones after liver transplantation. The method was immunoSEQ multiplex PCR; TCRdb's version includes in-frame clones alone and lacks a portion of them. The sample yields just over 80,000 clones, about 82% seen once. The input for sequencing was CD4+ T cells from blood, taken 45 to 46 months after liver transplant. The receptors were gathered from a human patient who received a liver transplant. Some T cells may be graft donor cells.

CDR3 residues: CASSVGVSVDEQFF. The CDR3 DNA reads as TGTGCCAGCAGCGTAGGGGTAAGCGTCGATGAGCAGTTCTTC. The chain has TRBV9 and TRBJ2-1; D is ambiguous. With 0 bases removed from V and 8 bases from J, the gap between germline ends came to 12 bases. The germline V gene encodes CDR1 SGDLS and CDR2 YYNGEE. The CDR3 has 14 residues.

The chain combines TRBV28 with TRBJ1-2; possible D gene TRBD1, 6 bases. Trimming removed 7 bases from V and 4 bases from J, with 13 bases in between. CDR1 MDHEN and CDR2 SYDVKM come from the germline V gene. This CDR3 is 13 amino acids long. CDR3 protein: CASTGQIIYGYTF. Written as DNA, the CDR3 is TGTGCCAGCACCGGACAGATCATCTATGGCTACACCTTC.

V usage is TRBV29-1 and J usage is TRBJ2-6; D call uncertain. The CDR3 covers 13 residues. Deletions cut 8 bases from V and 3 bases from J, with 11 bases between. Germline-derived CDR1 and CDR2 are SQVTM and ANQGSEA. The CDR3 DNA reads TGCAGCTCCGAGGCAAGTGGGGCCAACGTCCTGACTTTC. Residues: CSSEASGANVLTF. Supplemented by reference TRBV29-1 and TRBJ2-6, the full variable domain reads SAVISQKPSRDICQRGTSLTIQCQVDSQVTMMFWYRQQPGQSLTLIATANQGSEATYESGFVIDKFPISRPNLTFSTLTVSNMSPEDSSIYLCSSEASGANVLTFGAGSRLTVL.

CDR3 DNA sequence: TGTGCCAGCAGTTCTGGTACGGCAGGGGTTGCTGAAGCTTTCTTT. It encodes CASSSGTAGVAEAFF. The genes are TRBV28 and TRBJ1-1; D may be TRBD1 (6 bases). Per germline, CDR1 MDHEN and CDR2 SYDVKM. The CDR3 is 15 amino acids. V gave up 4 bases and J gave up 6 bases, with 18 bases separating them. The variable domain in full, with the rest retrieved from reference TRBV28 and TRBJ1-1, is DVKVTQSSRYLVKRTGEKVFLECVQDMDHENMFWYRQDPGLGLRLIYFSYDVKMKEKGDIPEGYSVSREKKERFSLILESASTNQTSMYLCASSSGTAGVAEAFFGQGTRLTVV.

V and J are TRBV6-6 and TRBJ1-1; D is uncertain. Germline V gene sequence: CDR1 MNHNY, CDR2 SVGAGI (reference sequence). This CDR3 spans 13 amino acids. Deletions cut 0 bases from V and 0 bases from J, with 2 bases between. The CDR3 region has the DNA TGTGCCAGCAGTTACTCGATGAACACTGAAGCTTTCTTT. Residues: CASSYSMNTEAFF.

The V and J genes are TRBV5-1 and TRBJ2-1, with TRBD1 identical over 10 bases. The CDR3 runs to 14 residues. The germline V gene has CDR1 SGHRS and CDR2 YFSETQ. V shed 2 bases and J 6 bases; nucleotides not matched to a gene: 2. CDR3 coding DNA: TGCGCCAGCAGCTTAGGACAGGGGGGCAATGAGCAGTTCTTC. Encoded protein: CASSLGQGGNEQFF.

V is TRBV7-2 and J is TRBJ2-1; TRBD1 aligns across 7 bases. The CDR3 runs to 15 residues. CDR1 and CDR2 from the germline V gene are SGHTA and FQGNSA. The V gene end was trimmed by 2 bases and the J gene end by 1 base; junction bases not matched to a gene: 2. The CDR3 sequence: CASSLTQGSYNEQFF. CDR3 nucleotide sequence: TGTGCCAGCAGCTTAACACAGGGGTCCTACAATGAGCAGTTCTTC.

This chain joins TRBV27 and TRBJ2-7; TRBD2 is a possible D gene (5 bases). Germline V gene data show CDR1 as MNHEY and CDR2 as SMNVEV (reference sequence). This CDR3 spans 17 amino acids. The V end was cut by 3 bases, the J end by 1 base, with 19 bases between. CDR3 region: CASSLSPPGTPSYEQYF. The CDR3 coding sequence is TGTGCCAGCAGTTTGAGCCCCCCGGGAACCCCTTCCTACGAGCAGTACTTC.

The chain couples TRBV2 to TRBJ1-2, with a weak D call TRBD1 (5 bases). This CDR3 is built from 15 residues. The V end was cut by 4 bases, the J end by 0 bases, with 12 bases between. CDR1 and CDR2 from the germline V gene are SNHLY and FYNNEI. The CDR3 region is CASSVQGLANYGYTF. CDR3 nucleotide sequence: TGTGCCAGCAGTGTTCAGGGACTTGCTAACTATGGCTACACCTTC.

This clone showed up just once. The chain recombines TRBV14 with TRBJ2-7; TRBD1 matches at 7 bases. The germline V gene encodes CDR1 SGHDN and CDR2 FVKESK. The J segment lost 2 bases and the V segment lost 0 bases, leaving 4 bases of the junction unmatched. This CDR3 spans 15 amino acids. Here the CDR3 reads CASSQDLDRTYEQYF. The CDR3 nucleotides read TGTGCCAGCAGCCAAGATTTGGACAGGACCTACGAGCAGTACTTC.